This TCR beta chain was recovered during a study of beta chain features in type 1 diabetes. Study-level points and caveats: Moderate but significant shortening of TCRB CDR3s was recorded in all four CD4+ subsets from Type 1 diabetes patients. The study found that naive, central memory and Treg TCRB repertoires appeared more similar in patients than in healthy donors. In type 1 diabetes patients, VDJ junctions had fewer insertions; deletions at these junctions were more frequent.

The entirety of the isolated RNA underwent reverse transcription, so expressed TCRB transcripts were sequenced. This table comes from immunoSEQ multiplex PCR, and its TCRdb copy is limited to in-frame clones, with some not included. The data contain hundreds of thousands of clones, around an eighth of them singletons. About this clone itself: Its antigen is unknown.

Per the germline V gene, CDR1 is SGHRS and CDR2 is YFSETQ. The CDR3 loop spans 14 amino acids. Trimming stripped 0 bases from V and 8 bases from J, with 12 bases between. Sequenced material: naive CD4+ T cells from blood. The receptor's source is a man aged 18 to 29 with type 1 diabetes. The chain employs TRBV5-1 and TRBJ2-1, with D perhaps matching TRBD2 (5 bases). The CDR3 protein is CASSLARAEYEQFF. CDR3 DNA sequence: TGCGCCAGCAGCTTGGCGAGGGCCGAGTATGAGCAGTTCTTC.